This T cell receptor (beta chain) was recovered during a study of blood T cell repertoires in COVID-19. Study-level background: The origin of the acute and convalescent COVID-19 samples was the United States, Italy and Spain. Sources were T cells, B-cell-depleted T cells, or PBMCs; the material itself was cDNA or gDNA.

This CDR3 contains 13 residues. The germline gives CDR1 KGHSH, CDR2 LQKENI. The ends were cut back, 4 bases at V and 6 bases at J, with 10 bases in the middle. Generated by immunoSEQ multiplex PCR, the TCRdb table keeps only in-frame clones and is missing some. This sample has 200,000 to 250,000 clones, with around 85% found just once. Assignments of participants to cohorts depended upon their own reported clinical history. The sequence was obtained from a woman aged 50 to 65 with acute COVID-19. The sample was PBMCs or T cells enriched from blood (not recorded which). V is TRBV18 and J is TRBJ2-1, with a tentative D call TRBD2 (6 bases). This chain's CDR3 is CASSLLAGNEQFF. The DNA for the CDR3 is TGTGCCAGCTCACTACTAGCAGGCAATGAGCAGTTCTTC. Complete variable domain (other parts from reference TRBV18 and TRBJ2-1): NAGVMQNPRHLVRRRGQEARLRCSPMKGHSHVYWYRQLPEEGLKFMVYLQKENIIDESGMPKERFSAEFPKEGPSILRIQQVVRGDSAAYFCASSLLAGNEQFFGPGTRLTVL.